The T cell receptor (beta chain) described here comes from a study of beta chain features in type 1 diabetes. The whole isolated RNA underwent reverse transcription, so sequencing captured expressed TCRB transcripts. Clones were read by immunoSEQ multiplex PCR, and TCRdb kept only the in-frame ones, dropping some. The top ten hold 1% to 1.5% of the sample, which has some 220,000 clones, roughly a tenth seen once. CDR3 length equals 12 residues. Germline CDR1 reads SGHAT; CDR2 reads FQDESV (reference sequence). V lost 1 base and J lost 14, with 12 bases in between. The TCR comes from a man younger than 30 in good health. The genes are TRBV11-1 and TRBJ2-1; D is unclear. The sequenced sample was central memory CD4+ T cells from blood. The CDR3: CASSLVSHSKFF. The DNA for the CDR3 is TGTGCCAGCAGCTTAGTTTCGCACTCAAAGTTCTTC. Supplemented by reference TRBV11-1 and TRBJ2-1, the full variable domain reads EAEVAQSPRYKITEKSQAVAFWCDPISGHATLYWYRQILGQGPELLVQFQDESVVDDSQLPKDRFSAERLKGVDSTLKIQPAELGDSAMYLCASSLVSHSKFFGPGTRLTVL.